These 6 T cell receptor beta chains came from one sample sequenced in a study of blood T cells in healthy people across ages. A J-beta primer mix and a sample-barcoded 5' primer were used in a second PCR of roughly 6 to 12 cycles. TCRdb re-derived calls from the 5' RACE reads in MiXCR, one entry per CDR3 protein. The sample includes roughly 1.9 million distinct CDR3 sequences, about two fifths seen only once; the top ten take 20% to 25%. Material for sequencing was blood. These TCRs come from a human donor in good health.

The rearrangement links TRBV5-1 to TRBJ2-3; D is perhaps TRBD2 (6 bases). CDR3 length: 16 residues. CDR1 is SGHRS and CDR2 is YFSETQ in the germline V gene. V was clipped by 1 base and J by 6 bases, with 18 bases between them. The DNA for the CDR3 is TGCGCCAGCAGCTTGCTCCGTGGAGGGATCAAGGATACGCAGTATTTT. It yields the protein CASSLLRGGIKDTQYF. The complete variable domain, with remaining parts taken from reference TRBV5-1 and TRBJ2-3, reads KAGVTQTPRYLIKTRGQQVTLSCSPISGHRSVSWYQQTPGQGLQFLFEYFSETQRNKGNFPGRFSGRQFSNSRSEMNVSTLELGDSALYLCASSLLRGGIKDTQYFGPGTRLTVL.

Concerning this clonotype: The germline gene is not matched at one end of the junction; a read error may be the cause. The chain has TRBV24-1 and TRBJ2-1, with D perhaps TRBD2 (5 bases). Per the germline V gene, CDR1 is KGHDR and CDR2 is SFDVKD. This CDR3 region has 16 residues. CDR3: CAASDVRGFNYNEQFF. CDR3 nucleotide sequence: TGTGCCGCCAGTGATGTACGCGGGTTCAATTACAATGAGCAGTTCTTC.

This clonotype came up a few times. The V call is TRBV7-3, the J call TRBJ2-5; TRBD2 matches at 9 bases. TRBJ2-4 explains the end of the DNA better; the J call may be wrong. This CDR3 spans 14 amino acids. Germline assignment: CDR1 SGHTA and CDR2 FQGTGA. As DNA, the CDR3 is TGTGCCAGCAGCCCCTTAGCGGGGGTGAACATTCAGTACTTC. As protein: CASSPLAGVNIQYF.

This chain links TRBV2 with TRBJ2-4; TRBD1 matches at 9 bases. The closer fit of TRBJ2-7 to the DNA end suggests the J call may be wrong. The CDR3 sequence is 13 residues long. Looked up from germline, CDR1 is SNHLY and CDR2 is FYNNEI. CDR3 amino acids: CASIPNRGHEQYF. The CDR3 nucleotides are TGTGCCAGCATACCCAACAGGGGGCACGAGCAGTACTTC.

In this sample, this clonotype turned up a few times. V usage is TRBV6-2 or TRBV6-3 and J usage is TRBJ2-4; perhaps TRBD1 as D (6 bases). V lost 2 bases to trimming and J lost 8 bases, with 13 bases between them. The germline CDR1 and CDR2 sequences are MNHEY and SVGEGT. The CDR3 has 14 amino acids. The CDR3 loop reads CASSYLDRKDIQYF. The CDR3 DNA reads as TGTGCCAGCAGTTACCTAGACAGGAAGGACATTCAGTACTTC.

This clonotype was detected only a few times. The rearrangement joins TRBV30 to TRBJ1-5, with 9 bases matching TRBD1. The ends lost 2 bases at V and 7 bases at J; junction bases unmatched: 6. This CDR3 is 14 amino acids long. CDR1 is GTSNPN, CDR2 SVGIG, per germline (reference sequence). CDR3 sequence: CAWSPTGGQQPQHF. Written as DNA, the CDR3 is TGTGCCTGGAGTCCTACAGGGGGCCAGCAGCCCCAGCATTTT.